This TCR beta chain was recorded in a study of control samples from healthy donors and cancer patients. Sequenced by immunoSEQ multiplex PCR; TCRdb stores in-frame clones only, minus some. Of around 63,000 clones listed, more than 75% are singletons. The junction had 4 bases not matched to a gene; V was cut back by 3 bases and J by 4 bases. The V gene's germline CDR1 is SGHRS and CDR2 YFSETQ. The CDR3 covers 14 residues. The chain joins TRBV5-1 to TRBJ2-3; TRBD2 matches 8 bases. Source material: PBMCs. The source is a woman aged 45 to 65 with head and neck cancer. In DNA, the CDR3 is TGCGCCAGCAGCTCGGGAGGGGGAGCAGATACGCAGTATTTT. Translation gives CASSSGGGADTQYF. Looking up the rest from reference TRBV5-1 and TRBJ2-3 gives the full variable domain: KAGVTQTPRYLIKTRGQQVTLSCSPISGHRSVSWYQQTPGQGLQFLFEYFSETQRNKGNFPGRFSGRQFSNSRSEMNVSTLELGDSALYLCASSSGGGADTQYFGPGTRLTVL.